This TCR beta chain was captured in a study of T cell changes during pregnancy in multiple sclerosis (dated by TCRdb to between 2017 and 2020). Some background on the complete study: Changes in the T cell repertoire over the course of pregnancy were examined in this study in women with multiple sclerosis.

In its sample, this clone was seen a few times. It lacks a known antigen. Within one base of it there is no much larger clone, and no base qualities were kept. The library was made by the immunoSEQ multiplex PCR assay. Here the immuneACCESS table is served through TCRdb, limited to in-frame sequences with V and J called. Missing clones are a known gap in these copies; in checked studies unresolved V genes cover under half, and the rest lacks a known reason. The sample includes 60,000 or so clones, with 80% to 95% observed a single time. The ten largest clones add up to 0.85% of the sample. From a lookup of the germline V gene, CDR1 and CDR2 are SGHTA and FQGTGA. A distance of 9 bases separates the germline ends of V and J, which lose 0 bases and 7 bases respectively. Including the terminal cysteine and phenylalanine, the CDR3 comprises 13 residues. The kept DNA is CDR3 alone, 39 bases in frame from the first base.

The chain employs TRBV7-3 and TRBJ1-1; the D gene is possibly TRBD1, with 6 bases matching. The TCR was taken from a female donor with multiple sclerosis, enrolled in a pregnancy study. This specimen was peripheral blood, taken in the first trimester of pregnancy. For the CDR3, the sequence is CASSLTRTDEAFF. The base sequence is TGTGCCAGCAGCTTAACTCGGACAGATGAAGCTTTCTTT.